The clone carrying this TCR beta chain was observed a handful of times. Here immunoSEQ multiplex PCR was the method, and the copy in TCRdb shows in-frame clones only, minus some. The sample holds about 96,000 clones; about 80% are singletons and the top ten take around 5.8%. Per the germline V gene, CDR1 is SNHLY and CDR2 is FYNNEI. The CDR3 runs to 14 residues. V shed 4 bases and J shed 6 bases, with 15 bases lying between them. This entry is derived from a study of OX40 agonist ivuxolimab in advanced cancers. The V call is TRBV2, the J call TRBJ1-1; D unresolved. The sequence derives from an adult with an advanced solid tumor such as melanoma, head and neck, liver or kidney cancer. Sequencing was performed on CD4+ or CD8+ T cells sorted from blood, taken in a trial of the OX40 agonist ivuxolimab. The CDR3 bases are TGTGCCAGCAGTGTAGTTTGGGCAGGCGCTGAAGCTTTCTTT. It translates to CASSVVWAGAEAFF.